These 31 T cell receptor beta chains came from one sample sequenced in a study of blood T cell repertoires in COVID-19. Only in-frame clones appear in the TCRdb table, and some are missing; sequencing was by immunoSEQ multiplex PCR. The sample has 20,000 to 25,000 clones, about 88% seen once. Material for sequencing was peripheral blood. The receptor source for this set is a human donor in a cohort sampled during active COVID-19. The donor label of this sample is uncertain.

The CDR3 nucleotides are TGTGCCAGCAGTTCCACCGGGACAGGGCGGAACACTGAAGCTTTCTTT. Translating gives CASSSTGTGRNTEAFF. The chain links TRBV6-5 to TRBJ1-1; 9 positions match TRBD1. J was trimmed by 1 base and V by 4 bases; bases with no gene match: 7. The germline gives CDR1 MNHEY, CDR2 SVGAGI. The length of the CDR3 is 16 residues.

Only a few counts were recorded for this clone. The genes are TRBV30 and TRBJ1-4; D is ambiguous. V gave up 6 bases and J gave up 14 bases, with 16 bases separating them. Germline loops: CDR1 GTSNPN, CDR2 SVGIG (reference sequence). The CDR3 is made up of 11 amino acids. CDR3 nucleotides: TGTGCCTGTCTACGGGAGCCTCTTCTGTTTTTT. Its translation is CACLREPLLFF.

The V call is TRBV6-6, the J call TRBJ2-7, with TRBD2 matching 7 bases. Germline CDR1 and CDR2: MNHNY and SVGAGI (reference sequence). V gave up 4 bases and J gave up 2 bases; unmatched junction bases: 8. The CDR3 runs 15 residues. Here the CDR3 DNA reads TGTGCCAGCAGTTCGCCGAGCGGGGCCCCCTACGAGCAGTACTTC. Translating it yields CASSSPSGAPYEQYF.

The rearrangement uses TRBV5-1 and TRBJ2-5, with 7 bases lining up with TRBD2. V lost 5 bases to trimming and J lost 5 bases; unmatched junction nucleotides: 9. CDR1 is SGHRS, CDR2 YFSETQ, per germline. The CDR3 covers 14 residues. The DNA of the CDR3 is TGCGCCAGCAGGGCTAGCGGAAAGGGGGAGACCCAGTACTTC. This translates into CASRASGKGETQYF.

This chain uses TRBV28 with TRBJ1-2; perhaps TRBD1 as D (6 bases). Between the trimmed V and J ends, which lost 8 bases and 5 bases, there was a span of 24 bases. CDR3 length equals 16 residues. Germline values: CDR1 MDHEN, CDR2 SYDVKM. In nucleotides, the CDR3 is TGTGCCAGCTGGGAGGGAGGGGGACTGGGGCGATATGGCTACACCTTC. This translates into CASWEGGGLGRYGYTF.

V gene TRBV18 combines with J gene TRBJ1-4, with 8 nucleotides matching TRBD1. After removal of 3 bases from V and 3 bases from J, the junction contained 6 bases not matched to a gene. Germline V gene sequence: CDR1 KGHSH, CDR2 LQKENI. This CDR3 comprises 16 residues. The CDR3 sequence is CASSPNRGTANEKLFF. For the CDR3, the DNA is TGTGCCAGCTCACCTAACAGGGGGACAGCTAATGAAAAACTGTTTTTT.

Remarks on this clone: At one of its ends the junction is not consistent with the germline gene, which may arise from a read error. The chain combines TRBV5-8 with TRBJ1-1, with TRBD1 identical over 8 bases. Germline V lookup: CDR1 SGHTS, CDR2 YDEGEE. The CDR3 extends over 13 amino acids. The CDR3 is CASSLDWTGSTNF. The CDR3 nucleotides read TGTGCCAGCAGTCTTGACTGGACAGGGTCTACTAATTTT.

This clone was counted once. The rearrangement joins TRBV29-1 to TRBJ1-2, with 7 bases lining up with TRBD1. Germline V gene lookup returns CDR1 SQVTM and CDR2 ANQGSEA. The junction had 6 bases not matched to a gene; V was cut back by 0 bases and J by 8 bases. There are 13 residues in the CDR3. Written as DNA, the CDR3 is TGCAGCGTTGAAGATACAGGGGATGGAGGCTACACCTTC. Protein: CSVEDTGDGGYTF.

The chain links TRBV29-1 to TRBJ1-1, with 11 bases lining up with TRBD1. Germline V gene sequence: CDR1 SQVTM, CDR2 ANQGSEA. Germline trimming cut 4 bases from V and 3 bases from J; bases unmatched to any gene: 4. This CDR3 is 14 amino acids long. CDR3 DNA sequence: TGCAGCGTTGGCCAGGGACAGGGGGACACTGAAGCTTTCTTT. Translation gives CSVGQGQGDTEAFF.

The chain has TRBV6-5 and TRBJ1-1; D call uncertain. CDR3 length: 13 amino acids. Germline V gene data show CDR1 as MNHEY and CDR2 as SVGAGI. V lost 5 bases and J lost 4, with 11 bases in between. CDR3 DNA sequence: TGTGCCAGCAGTACGGGTATACCCACTGAAGCTTTCTTT. Amino acids: CASSTGIPTEAFF.

The chain joins TRBV2 to TRBJ1-2; a possible D gene is TRBD1 (5 bases). Germline values: CDR1 SNHLY, CDR2 FYNNEI. There are 15 residues in the CDR3. Trimming removed 6 bases from V and 8 bases from J, with 22 bases in between. The CDR3 region is CASSYSGQGVIGYTF. The CDR3 DNA is TGTGCCAGCAGCTATTCAGGGCAGGGTGTTATAGGCTACACCTTC.

This chain links TRBV28 with TRBJ1-2, with 10 nucleotides matching TRBD1. With V trimmed by 4 bases and J by 8 bases, 4 bases remained unmatched. The CDR3 has 13 amino acids. Germline CDR1 reads MDHEN; CDR2 reads SYDVKM. The CDR3 DNA reads as TGTGCCAGCAGTTCCGGGACAGGGGACGGCTACACCTTC. Protein sequence: CASSSGTGDGYTF.

The rearrangement links TRBV2 to TRBJ2-2, with a weak D call TRBD1 (6 bases). This CDR3 is built from 15 residues. Deletions cut 1 base from V and 4 bases from J, with 10 bases between. Per the germline V gene, CDR1 is SNHLY and CDR2 is FYNNEI. The CDR3 nucleotides read TGTGCCAGCAGTGAAGGGCAGGGGTTCACCGGGGAGCTGTTTTTT. This gives the protein CASSEGQGFTGELFF.

The chain links TRBV12-2 to TRBJ1-6; the DNA was not compared with TRBD1, the D call given in the table. TRBV12-2 is deemed a pseudogene. The CDR3 runs 18 residues. For the CDR3, the DNA is TGTGCAAGTCGCTTCGACAGGGAGGTAGGAGTATCGGGTTCACCCCTCCACTTT. This translates into CASRFDREVGVSGSPLHF.

The gene calls are TRBV15 and TRBJ2-3; D unclear. There are 13 residues in the CDR3. Germline V CDR1 and CDR2: LNHNV, YYDKDF (reference sequence). The ends were cut back, 2 bases at V and 9 bases at J, with 12 bases in the middle. Here the CDR3 DNA reads TGTGCCACCAGCAGACCTGACTTACGCACGCAGTATTTT. It codes for CATSRPDLRTQYF.

V is TRBV30 and J is TRBJ2-2; D gene ambiguous. CDR1 and CDR2 from the germline V gene are GTSNPN and SVGIG (reference sequence). CDR3 length equals 13 residues. V shed 0 bases and J shed 7 bases, with 9 bases lying between them. This CDR3 reads CAWSVRADGELFF. The CDR3 bases are TGTGCCTGGAGTGTACGTGCGGACGGGGAGCTGTTTTTT.

J is TRBJ1-3 and V is TRBV29-1; TRBD1 matches 8 bases. This CDR3 has 15 amino acids. J gave up 0 bases and V 7 bases, and 8 bases lay outside the gene matches. Germline V gene lookup returns CDR1 SQVTM and CDR2 ANQGSEA. The CDR3 loop is CSAAGQAGSGNTIYF. The CDR3 DNA reads as TGCAGCGCCGCGGGACAGGCCGGCTCTGGAAACACCATATATTTT.

The CDR3 loop reads CASSRTGYNEQFF. Written as DNA, the CDR3 is TGTGCCAGCAGCCGGACTGGCTACAATGAGCAGTTCTTC. The V call is TRBV6-5, the J call TRBJ2-1; tentative D call: TRBD2 (5 bases). V lost 6 bases to trimming and J lost 3 bases, with 9 bases between them. Germline assignment: CDR1 MNHEY and CDR2 SVGAGI. This CDR3 is built from 13 residues.

DNA for the CDR3: TGTGCCTGGAGTTGGCCCGGGCTAGCGGGCTCGGAGCAGTACTTC. Protein product: CAWSWPGLAGSEQYF. This chain joins TRBV30 and TRBJ2-7, with 8 bases identical to TRBD2. V dropped 2 bases and J dropped 7; count of bases not matched to a gene: 13. CDR3 length equals 15 residues. Germline loops: CDR1 GTSNPN, CDR2 SVGIG (reference sequence).

The V gene is TRBV5-4, the J gene TRBJ2-7, with 7 positions matching TRBD2. CDR1 is SGHNT, CDR2 YYREEE, per germline (reference sequence). The junction had 7 bases not matched to a gene; V was cut back by 3 bases and J by 1 base. The CDR3 has 15 residues. In DNA form, the CDR3 reads TGTGCCAGCAGCTCTACCGGGACTACTTCCTACGAGCAGTACTTC. It codes for CASSSTGTTSYEQYF. The whole variable domain, remainder taken from reference TRBV5-4 and TRBJ2-7, is ETGVTQSPTHLIKTRGQQVTLRCSSQSGHNTVSWYQQALGQGPQFIFQYYREEENGRGNFPPRFSGLQFPNYSSELNVNALELDDSALYLCASSSTGTTSYEQYFGPGTRLTVT.

Only one count was recorded for this clone. The V call is TRBV18, the J call TRBJ2-3; 9 bases match TRBD2. The germline V gene has CDR1 KGHSH and CDR2 LQKENI. This CDR3 region has 16 residues. Unmatched junction bases numbered 6, after V lost 2 bases and J lost 3 bases. CDR3 coding DNA: TGTGCCAGCTCACCAACAGCGGGAGGAGGAACAGATACGCAGTATTTT. Translation gives CASSPTAGGGTDTQYF.

This chain links TRBV7-8 with TRBJ1-1; D unclear. V was cut by 5 bases and J by 1 base, with 8 bases left in between. The CDR3 has 13 residues. The germline V gene encodes CDR1 SGHVS and CDR2 FQNEAQ. The CDR3 here is CASSLRGNTEAFF. DNA of the CDR3: TGTGCCAGCAGCCTCCGGGGGAACACTGAAGCTTTCTTT.

The J gene is TRBJ2-7, the V gene TRBV15; 9 bases align to TRBD2. The CDR3 consists of 13 residues. The trim removed 3 bases at V and 6 bases at J, leaving 3 bases unmatched. Germline V gene data show CDR1 as LNHNV and CDR2 as YYDKDF (reference sequence). CDR3 coding DNA: TGTGCCACCAGCAGGCTAGCGGGAACCGAGCAGTACTTC. Encoded protein: CATSRLAGTEQYF.

This rearrangement joins TRBV6-2 or TRBV6-3 to TRBJ2-7, with 7 positions matching TRBD1. The germline CDR1 and CDR2 sequences are MNHEY and SVGEGT. With 0 bases clipped from V and 3 bases from J, the junction kept 11 bases outside the gene matches. There are 17 residues in the CDR3. CDR3 sequence (DNA): TGTGCCAGCAGTTACTCCCGACTGGGACAGAGGAGCTACGAGCAGTACTTC. Its translation is CASSYSRLGQRSYEQYF.

This clone was seen once. The gene calls are TRBV7-2 and TRBJ2-5; 8 nucleotides line up with TRBD2. CDR1 SGHTA and CDR2 FQGNSA come from the germline V gene. V gave up 0 bases and J gave up 4 bases; unmatched junction bases: 13. The CDR3 extends over 18 amino acids. The chain's CDR3 is CASSLAVTSGSIGETQYF. CDR3 nucleotide sequence: TGTGCCAGCAGCTTAGCGGTTACCAGCGGGAGCATTGGAGAGACCCAGTACTTC.

The CDR3, as DNA: TGTGCCATCAGTGAGGACAACGGAGGTCAGCCCCAGCATTTT. Translation: CAISEDNGGQPQHF. The chain links TRBV10-3 to TRBJ1-5; D remains unclear. Trimming stripped 2 bases from V and 6 bases from J, with 11 bases between. The length of the CDR3 is 14 residues. Germline lookup yields CDR1 ENHRY and CDR2 SYGVKD.

This rearrangement joins TRBV5-1 to TRBJ2-7, with 9 positions matching TRBD1. The germline V gene has CDR1 SGHRS and CDR2 YFSETQ. Losses at the gene ends were 3 bases for V and 2 bases for J; bases not matched to a gene: 9. CDR3 size: 16 residues. The CDR3 sequence is CASSYTTGTGTYEQYF. The CDR3 nucleotides are TGCGCCAGCAGCTACACAACCGGGACAGGGACCTACGAGCAGTACTTC.

The chain employs TRBV3-1 (or the pseudogene TRBV3-2) and TRBJ2-3, with D maybe TRBD1 (6 bases). The CDR3 is 12 amino acids. The V end lost 4 bases, the J end lost 5 bases, and 7 bases lay between the germline ends. Germline V gene lookup returns CDR1 LGHDT and CDR2 YNNKEL (reference sequence). The chain's CDR3 is CASSLGGDTQYF. CDR3 in DNA: TGTGCCAGCAGCCTAGGGGGAGATACGCAGTATTTT.

V is TRBV6-2 or TRBV6-3 and J is TRBJ2-5; TRBD2 might be the D (6 bases). The germline V and J ends were trimmed by 0 bases and 4 bases, with 21 bases remaining between them. Germline-derived CDR1 and CDR2 are MNHEY and SVGEGT. The CDR3 spans 18 residues. The CDR3 here is CASSYSKLAEGRLETQYF. The CDR3 bases are TGTGCCAGCAGTTACTCTAAGCTAGCAGAGGGGAGGTTAGAGACCCAGTACTTC.

The chain is built from TRBV19 and TRBJ1-2, with D perhaps TRBD1 (5 bases). The V gene lost 3 bases and the J gene lost 0 bases, with 8 bases spanning the gap. Per the germline V gene, CDR1 is LNHDA and CDR2 is SQIVND (reference sequence). This CDR3 contains 14 residues. Written as DNA, the CDR3 is TGTGCCAGTAGTATTCAGGGTACTAACTATGGCTACACCTTC. Protein product: CASSIQGTNYGYTF. The full variable domain, with the rest looked up from reference TRBV19 and TRBJ1-2, is DGGITQSPKYLFRKEGQNVTLSCEQNLNHDAMYWYRQDPGQGLRLIYYSQIVNDFQKGDIAEGYSVSREKKESFPLTVTSAQKNPTAFYLCASSIQGTNYGYTFGSGTRLTVV.

The chain is built from TRBV7-9 and TRBJ2-3; D is unclear. The CDR3 is 13 amino acids. Trimming stripped 4 bases from V and 0 bases from J, with 5 bases between. The germline V gene has CDR1 SEHNR and CDR2 FQNEAQ (reference sequence). The CDR3 DNA reads as TGTGCCAGCAGCTCCTCTAGCACAGATACGCAGTATTTT. It codes for CASSSSSTDTQYF.